A few counts support the clone carrying this T cell receptor (beta chain). The antigen is undetermined. This specimen belongs to a study of blood T cells in healthy people across ages. A second PCR of 7 to 11 cycles used a sample-barcoded 5' primer and a J-beta primer mix. TCRdb called the 5' RACE reads again in MiXCR, with one record for every CDR3 protein. In the table there are 780,000 or so distinct CDR3 sequences, roughly 25% of which are singletons. Whole-study results and caveats: Per-million-T-cell TCR beta diversity fell roughly linearly with age. It was the long-lived donors that had more naive CD4+ cells and higher diversity than aged donors.

Per germline, CDR1 SQVTM and CDR2 ANQGSEA. This CDR3 has 15 amino acids. Trimming stripped 3 bases from V and 0 bases from J, with 14 bases between. The data also belong to a second study, concerning T cells of mothers and their children.

The chain links TRBV29-1 to TRBJ1-2; tentative D call: TRBD1 (6 bases). The receptor was isolated from a boy aged 10-17 years in good health. Material for sequencing was blood. CDR3 residues: CSVEDSADSNYGYTF. DNA of the CDR3: TGCAGCGTTGAGGACAGTGCGGACTCTAACTATGGCTACACCTTC. Combining the CDR3 with reference TRBV29-1 and TRBJ1-2 gives the whole variable domain SAVISQKPSRDICQRGTSLTIQCQVDSQVTMMFWYRQQPGQSLTLIATANQGSEATYESGFVIDKFPISRPNLTFSTLTVSNMSPEDSSIYLCSVEDSADSNYGYTFGSGTRLTVV.